This T cell receptor (beta chain) came from a study of neurological immune-mediated disorders. Study results and caveats: HTLV-1-associated myelopathy led in TCR clonal expansion, while multiple sclerosis ranked lowest, below healthy controls.

This clonotype occurred many times. Its cognate antigen is unknown. The cDNA came from 5'RACE, which used 10-nucleotide random UMIs. Each CDR3 protein is one row after TCRdb ran MiXCR on the 5' RACE reads. The sample records about 76,000 distinct CDR3 sequences, roughly 15% being singletons. The sequence came from a woman aged 35 to 49 in good health. The sequenced sample was PBMCs.

The CDR3 DNA is TGTGCCAGCAGTACCCGGGACCTTAACTCCCGGTTCTTC. This codes for CASSTRDLNSRFF. The chain recombines TRBV27 with TRBJ2-1; D is perhaps TRBD1 or TRBD2 (5 bases each). Germline-derived CDR1 and CDR2 are MNHEY and SMNVEV (reference sequence). The germline V and J ends were trimmed by 5 bases and 15 bases, with 20 bases remaining between them. This CDR3 has 13 residues.